The present T cell receptor beta chain was sequenced within a study of T cells in localized non-small cell lung cancer. Study-wide points: Uninvolved nearby lung showed the greatest T cell clonality, exceeding that found in tumor. Since sequencing was restricted to only one region of the tumor, intratumor heterogeneity remains a possibility. Patients showing higher blood T cell density tended to see longer overall survival. When the top 100 tumor clones were examined, a median approximately 62 of them also appeared in the adjacent lung, which was paired and uninvolved.

Turning to this clone: No antigen is known for it.

CDR3 length: 14 amino acids. The V and J ends lost 1 base and 6 bases respectively, with 9 bases between them. Germline V gene sequence: CDR1 KGHSH, CDR2 LQKENI. Clones were sequenced by immunoSEQ multiplex PCR, and TCRdb holds only the in-frame ones, with some missing. The table has 35,000 to 45,000 clones, around 79% seen once; the top ten hold under 45%. V and J are TRBV18 and TRBJ1-4, with a weak D call TRBD1 (6 bases). The receptor's source is a woman aged 35 to 69 with stage II squamous cell lung carcinoma. This specimen consisted of PBMCs, obtained before any cancer treatment. CDR3 protein: CASSPRQADEKLFF. CDR3 nucleotides: TGTGCCAGCTCACCACGACAGGCGGATGAAAAACTGTTTTTT.